The next 16 T cell receptor beta chains were all read from a single sample in a study of cytomegalovirus exposure and HLA in healthy donors. Primers included in the PCR were 60 Vbeta and 13 Jbeta primers. Clones were read by immunoSEQ multiplex PCR, and TCRdb kept only the in-frame ones, dropping some. The sample lists about 120,000 clones, around 80% occurring once. Sequenced: PBMCs. These receptors all stem from a woman under 30 in good health and CMV-seronegative.

The chain is built from TRBV6-4 and TRBJ2-2, with D perhaps TRBD2 (6 bases). The germline CDR1 and CDR2 sequences are MRHNA and SNTAGT. The V end was cut by 2 bases, the J end by 4 bases, with 11 bases between. This CDR3 has 15 residues. CDR3 in amino acids: CASSDNGRGTGELFF. The DNA of the CDR3 is TGTGCCAGCAGTGACAACGGGAGAGGCACCGGGGAGCTGTTTTTT.

This clone was counted a single time. The J gene is TRBJ2-7, the V gene TRBV5-4, with D possibly being TRBD1 (6 bases). V gave up 2 bases and J gave up 2 bases, with 14 bases separating them. Germline V gives CDR1 SGHNT, CDR2 YYREEE (reference sequence). The CDR3 extends over 15 amino acids. This chain's CDR3 is CASSFWGPKAYEQYF. The CDR3 bases are TGTGCCAGCAGCTTTTGGGGGCCGAAAGCCTACGAGCAGTACTTC.

This clone appeared a single time. V gene TRBV7-9 combines with J gene TRBJ2-3, with a weak D call TRBD2 (6 bases). The V end was cut by 4 bases, the J end by 7 bases, with 9 bases between. CDR3 length: 12 amino acids. Per germline, CDR1 SEHNR and CDR2 FQNEAQ (reference sequence). CDR3 in DNA: TGTGCCAGCAGCTCGGGACTGTATACGCAGTATTTT. Residues: CASSSGLYTQYF. The full variable domain, rest sourced from reference TRBV7-9 and TRBJ2-3, is DTGVSQNPRHKITKRGQNVTFRCDPISEHNRLYWYRQTLGQGPEFLTYFQNEAQLEKSRLLSDRFSAERPKGSFSTLEIQRTEQGDSAMYLCASSSGLYTQYFGPGTRLTVL.

The chain joins TRBV30 to TRBJ2-1; 10 bases fit TRBD2. Germline lookup yields CDR1 GTSNPN and CDR2 SVGIG (reference sequence). This CDR3 is built from 14 residues. The ends lost 5 bases at V and 6 bases at J; junction bases unmatched: 7. CDR3 DNA: TGTGCCTGGCTTCCTTGGACTAGCGGCAATGAGCAGTTCTTC. Amino acid sequence: CAWLPWTSGNEQFF. Variable domain in full (rest from reference TRBV30 and TRBJ2-1): SQTIHQWPATLVQPVGSPLSLECTVEGTSNPNLYWYRQAAGRGLQLLFYSVGIGQISSEVPQNLSASRPQDRQFILSSKKLLLSDSGFYLCAWLPWTSGNEQFFGPGTRLTVL.

The chain is built from TRBV7-2 and TRBJ1-2; possible D gene TRBD1, 6 bases. The CDR3 sequence is 16 residues long. Trimming shortened V by 4 bases and J by 0 bases, and 15 bases separated the two germline ends. Germline V gene data show CDR1 as SGHTA and CDR2 as FQGNSA. In DNA form, the CDR3 reads TGTGCCAGCAGCTCCGGACAGACCCTCCCTAACTATGGCTACACCTTC. This sequence encodes CASSSGQTLPNYGYTF.

This clone was recorded only once. The rearrangement joins TRBV18 to TRBJ1-1; TRBD1 is a possible D gene (5 bases). Germline-derived CDR1 and CDR2 are KGHSH and LQKENI. This CDR3 spans 17 amino acids. V was trimmed by 3 bases and J by 6 bases, leaving 23 bases between them. The CDR3 spells CASSPRDNQGIGAEAFF. Here the CDR3 DNA reads TGTGCCAGCTCACCTCGAGATAATCAGGGTATTGGGGCTGAAGCTTTCTTT. The variable domain in full, completed from reference TRBV18 and TRBJ1-1, reads NAGVMQNPRHLVRRRGQEARLRCSPMKGHSHVYWYRQLPEEGLKFMVYLQKENIIDESGMPKERFSAEFPKEGPSILRIQQVVRGDSAAYFCASSPRDNQGIGAEAFFGQGTRLTVV.

The chain combines TRBV7-6 with TRBJ1-1; D is unclear. Germline V gene data show CDR1 as SGHVS and CDR2 as FNYEAQ. The CDR3 is made up of 15 amino acids. Trimming took off 4 bases at V and 3 bases at J, with 15 bases between the two ends. The CDR3 sequence: CASSSGADDDTEAFF. DNA for the CDR3: TGTGCCAGCAGCTCCGGAGCAGACGACGACACTGAAGCTTTCTTT.

The genes are TRBV6-5 and TRBJ2-3, with D possibly TRBD1 on 6 matching bases. The CDR3 has 14 amino acids. Trimming took 6 bases from V and 1 from J, leaving 11 bases between them. CDR1 is MNHEY and CDR2 is SVGAGI in the germline V gene. The CDR3 nucleotides are TGTGCCAGCAGAAAGACAGGCCGCACAGATACGCAGTATTTT. Amino acid sequence: CASRKTGRTDTQYF.

V and J are TRBV27 and TRBJ2-7; D gene uncertain. V was shortened by 4 bases and J by 6 bases, with 13 bases between the two germline ends. This CDR3 has 13 residues. Per germline, CDR1 MNHEY and CDR2 SMNVEV (reference sequence). CDR3 nucleotide sequence: TGTGCCAGCAGTTCACCGATGAAGCCCGAGCAGTACTTC. Translation: CASSSPMKPEQYF.

This clone showed up just once. The V gene is TRBV7-9, the J gene TRBJ2-2; 10 bases fit TRBD2. The CDR3 spans 15 residues. CDR1 and CDR2 (germline): SEHNR, FQNEAQ (reference sequence). After removal of 5 bases from V and 3 bases from J, the junction contained 3 bases not matched to a gene. The CDR3: CASSRSGGYTGELFF. The DNA of the CDR3 is TGTGCCAGCAGCCGTAGCGGGGGGTACACCGGGGAGCTGTTTTTT. The full variable domain, its missing parts supplied by reference TRBV7-9 and TRBJ2-2, is DTGVSQNPRHKITKRGQNVTFRCDPISEHNRLYWYRQTLGQGPEFLTYFQNEAQLEKSRLLSDRFSAERPKGSFSTLEIQRTEQGDSAMYLCASSRSGGYTGELFFGEGSRLTVL.

The chain joins TRBV12-5 to TRBJ2-3; weak D call: TRBD2 (6 bases). Trimming shortened V by 4 bases and J by 3 bases, and 11 bases separated the two germline ends. Germline assignment: CDR1 LGHNT and CDR2 FRNRAP. The CDR3 totals 14 residues. The CDR3 protein is CASGSLGGTDTQYF. The CDR3 nucleotides are TGTGCTAGTGGTTCCCTCGGGGGAACAGATACGCAGTATTTT.

V usage is TRBV29-1 and J usage is TRBJ1-3; D remains unclear. This CDR3 has 11 residues. Trimming pared 5 bases from V and 4 bases from J, leaving 6 bases between. The V gene's germline CDR1 is SQVTM and CDR2 ANQGSEA. CDR3 sequence reads: CSVYLGNTIYF. The CDR3 DNA reads TGCAGCGTTTATCTCGGAAACACCATATATTTT.

On this clone itself: Other DNA sequences in this sample translate to the same CDR3. This chain links TRBV5-1 with TRBJ2-2; TRBD2 agrees at 12 bases. Germline V gene sequence: CDR1 SGHRS, CDR2 YFSETQ. CDR3 length: 17 amino acids. With V trimmed by 0 bases and J by 8 bases, 8 bases remained unmatched. The CDR3 reads CASSLEPTSGRVGELFF. The CDR3 DNA reads as TGCGCCAGCAGCTTGGAACCGACTAGCGGGAGAGTAGGGGAGCTGTTTTTT. Full variable domain (missing parts from reference TRBV5-1 and TRBJ2-2): KAGVTQTPRYLIKTRGQQVTLSCSPISGHRSVSWYQQTPGQGLQFLFEYFSETQRNKGNFPGRFSGRQFSNSRSEMNVSTLELGDSALYLCASSLEPTSGRVGELFFGEGSRLTVL.

A word on this clone: At one end, the junction sequence differs from germline, possibly due to a read error. The chain combines TRBV5-3 with TRBJ1-2, with D possibly matching TRBD1 (5 bases). TRBV5-3 is an ORF; its function is uncertain. The CDR3 is 17 amino acids. The CDR3 DNA reads TGTGCCAGAAGCTTGCGATCAGGGCGGAAGTGTAACGATGGCTACACCTTC. Residues: CARSLRSGRKCNDGYTF.

J is TRBJ2-4 and V is TRBV6-5; TRBD1 matches at 7 bases. The CDR3 covers 12 residues. The germline V gene encodes CDR1 MNHEY and CDR2 SVGAGI. The V and J ends lost 2 bases and 12 bases, in that order; junction bases with no gene match: 4. In DNA, the CDR3 is TGTGCCAGCAGTTACCTGGGGGACAGTCAGTACTTC. It yields the protein CASSYLGDSQYF.

The chain has TRBV12-5 and TRBJ2-7, with a weak D call TRBD2 (5 bases). Germline CDR1 reads LGHNT; CDR2 reads FRNRAP. The CDR3 has 21 amino acids. Between the trimmed V and J ends, which lost 0 bases and 2 bases, there was a span of 29 bases. CDR3 loop: CASGLVLIGNQYTAGTYEQYF. CDR3 nucleotide sequence: TGTGCTAGTGGTTTGGTACTTATTGGAAACCAATACACCGCCGGGACCTACGAGCAGTACTTC.